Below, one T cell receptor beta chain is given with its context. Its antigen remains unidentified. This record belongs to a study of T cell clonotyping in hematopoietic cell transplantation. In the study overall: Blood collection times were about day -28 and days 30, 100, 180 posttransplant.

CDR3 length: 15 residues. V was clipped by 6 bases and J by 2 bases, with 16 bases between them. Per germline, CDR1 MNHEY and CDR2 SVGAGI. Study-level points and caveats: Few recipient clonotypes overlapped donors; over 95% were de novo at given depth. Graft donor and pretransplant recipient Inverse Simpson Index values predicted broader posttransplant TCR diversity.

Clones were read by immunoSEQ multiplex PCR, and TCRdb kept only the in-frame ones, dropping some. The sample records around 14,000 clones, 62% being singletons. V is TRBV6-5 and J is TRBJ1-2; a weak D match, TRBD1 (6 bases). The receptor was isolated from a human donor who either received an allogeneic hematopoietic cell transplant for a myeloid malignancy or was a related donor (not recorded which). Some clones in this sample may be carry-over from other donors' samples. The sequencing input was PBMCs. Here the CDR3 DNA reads TGTGCCAGCAGCCCCCCGGCCAGGGGAAACTATGGCTACACCTTC. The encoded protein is CASSPPARGNYGYTF.